A selection of T cell receptor beta chains follows, all from one sample in a study of Ad26.COV2.S vaccination and SARS-CoV-2 variants. Clones were sequenced by immunoSEQ multiplex PCR, and TCRdb holds only the in-frame ones, with some missing. In the table there are 300,000 to 400,000 clones, roughly 91% of which are singletons. The starting material was peripheral blood, obtained in a trial of Ad26.COV2.S vaccine versus placebo. The origin of the receptors is a person aged 18-60 years who received the Ad26.COV2.S COVID-19 vaccine or a placebo. The CDR3 runs from the conserved cysteine through the conserved F or W. The D gene is left open where the match is weak. Clone size, where shown, is once, few, many, or a class for clones that have expanded.

TRBJ1-2 | . | TRBV29-1 | 11 | . | TGCAGCGTTCGTGGGGATTATGGCTACACCTTC | CSVRGDYGYTF
TRBJ2-3 | . | TRBV19 | 16 | TRBD1 | TGTGCCAGCTCTATGGCAAAGGGGGCAAAGGGAGATACGCAGTATTTT | CASSMAKGAKGDTQYF
TRBJ2-7 | . | TRBV4-2 | 15 | TRBD2 | TGTGCCAGCAGCCAGCTAGCGGGGGGGATCTACGAGCAGTACTTC | CASSQLAGGIYEQYF
TRBJ2-1 | . | TRBV27 | 18 | TRBD2 | TGTGCCAGCAGTTTATCGGGGGGACTAGCGGTCTCCTACAATGAGCAGTTCTTC | CASSLSGGLAVSYNEQFF
TRBJ1-2 | . | TRBV5-1 | 13 | . | TGCGCCAGCAGCCCGCTAGGGGCGGAGGGCTACACCTTC | CASSPLGAEGYTF
TRBJ2-2 | . | TRBV7-9 | 17 | . | TGTGCCAGCAGCTTAGTAGGGGGGACAGTCATCACCGGGGAGCTGTTTTTT | CASSLVGGTVITGELFF
TRBJ2-3 | . | TRBV7-9 | 13 | . | TGTGCCAGCAGCTTACTCATCCGGGATACGCAGTATTTT | CASSLLIRDTQYF
TRBJ2-3 | . | TRBV4-1 | 17 | TRBD2 | TGCGCCAGCAGCCAAGCTATACTAGCGGGAGATAAAGATACGCAGTATTTT | CASSQAILAGDKDTQYF
TRBJ2-7 | once | TRBV4-3 | 15 | . | TGCGCCAGCAGCCAAGAGAGGGGGACTTTCTACGAGCAGTACTTC | CASSQERGTFYEQYF
TRBJ2-3 | . | TRBV7-9 | 12 | . | TGTGCCAGCGTTAGGGGTCCAGATACGCAGTATTTT | CASVRGPDTQYF
TRBJ2-5 | once | TRBV30 | 12 | . | TGTGCCTACAGAGCGTCCCAAGAGACCCAGTACTTC | CAYRASQETQYF
TRBJ2-7 | . | TRBV6-5 | 14 | TRBD2 | TGTGCCACCTTAGGACTAGCGGGATTCTACGAGCAGTACTTC | CATLGLAGFYEQYF
TRBJ2-6 | . | TRBV19 | 13 | TRBD1 | TGTGCCAGTAGTATGGTGGGACAGGACCTCCTGACTTTC | CASSMVGQDLLTF
TRBJ2-7 | . | TRBV7-8 | 14 | . | TGTGCCAGCAGCTTAGCAGTGACGGCCTACGAGCAGTACTTC | CASSLAVTAYEQYF
TRBJ2-4 | . | TRBV7-8 | 18 | TRBD1 | TGTGCCAGCAGCTTAAAAAGGGACAGGCCTAACGACAAAAACATTCAGTACTTC | CASSLKRDRPNDKNIQYF
TRBJ1-5 | . | TRBV6-5 | 14 | . | TGTGCCAGCAGAGGCGTTATTAGCAATCAGCCCCAGCATTTT | CASRGVISNQPQHF
TRBJ2-7 | . | TRBV27 | 15 | . | TGTGCCAGCAGTCCCCGGACCGGCTCGTTCCACGAGCAGTACTTC | CASSPRTGSFHEQYF
TRBJ1-5 | . | TRBV28 | 15 | . | TGTGCCAGCAGTTTATTGGGGGGAGGCAATCAGCCCCAGCATTTT | CASSLLGGGNQPQHF
TRBJ2-2 | . | TRBV11-2 | 15 | . | TGTGCCAGCAGCTTATTACGGTCGGACACCGGGGAGCTGTTTTTT | CASSLLRSDTGELFF
TRBJ1-1 | . | TRBV9 | 15 | . | TGTGCCAGCAGCGTAGGGGGGCAATTGAACACTGAAGCTTTCTTT | CASSVGGQLNTEAFF